This TCR beta chain is drawn from a study of Graves' ophthalmopathy and Graves' hyperthyroidism. Study-wide results and limits: The authors also found most expanded thyroid clonotypes above 0.001 frequency in blood.

8.5 to 10 ml of fresh blood yielded the PBMCs by density gradient. This clonotype was observed at least ten times. Its target is unknown. A junction end diverges from the germline sequence, so it may reflect a read error. The sequenced template was RNA, covering the TCR beta CDR3 region. HTBI-primed RT-PCR formed the first round, and a multiplex PCR formed the second. TCRdb re-analysed the multiplex PCR reads in MiXCR, keeping a single row per CDR3 protein. The sample includes about 400,000 distinct CDR3 sequences, approximately 20% of them seen just once. The CDR3 is made up of 16 amino acids. The sequenced sample consisted of peripheral blood. The rearrangement links TRBV12-3 or TRBV12-4 to TRBJ2-4, with TRBD1 matching over 9 bases. The sequence was collected from a woman younger than 30 with Graves' ophthalmopathy. The CDR3 DNA reads as TGTGCCAGCAGCTTACAGTCCGGGACAGGGCTCTCGAATAGGGTCTTC. It yields the protein CASSLQSGTGLSNRVF.